The next 28 T cell receptor beta chains were all read from a single sample in a study of tumor-infiltrating lymphocytes in primary liver carcinoma. Co-extraction of RNA and DNA was performed on about 19-33 mg of unsorted bulk tissue. The template, roughly 0.45 ug total RNA, yielded TCR beta cDNA made with a constant-region primer. Employing slightly modified ARM-PCR, three nested multiplex PCR rounds were run, and these gave rise to the TCR beta libraries. Use of TRBV1-TRBV30 forward primers with a C-beta reverse primer characterized the first two PCR rounds, which lasted about 11 cycles each. TCRdb processed the multiplex PCR reads anew with MiXCR; each CDR3 protein has one entry. The repertoire consists of 70,000 to 75,000 distinct CDR3 sequences, with roughly three quarters occurring once and the leading ten covering approximately 30%. The sample was liver tumor tissue from sampling region 4. Subset denoted: tumor region T4, right-lateral pole. The receptors stem from a middle-aged man with primary liver carcinoma and hepatitis B virus infection.

This clonotype occurred once. The chain carries TRBV5-4 and TRBJ2-7, with D possibly being TRBD2 (5 bases). Trimming took off 3 bases at V and 5 bases at J, with 18 bases between the two ends. Per germline, CDR1 SGHNT and CDR2 YYREEE (reference sequence). The CDR3 length is 15 residues. CDR3 region: CASSWCGLVGDEQYF. CDR3 coding DNA: TGTGCCAGCAGCTGGTGTGGATTAGTCGGGGACGAGCAGTACTTC.

This clonotype was detected ten times or more. DNA for the CDR3: TGTGCCAGCAAAAAGGTTCTGAGCACAGATACGCAGTATTTT. Translated: CASKKVLSTDTQYF. This chain joins TRBV12-3 or TRBV12-4 and TRBJ2-3; D is undetermined. This CDR3 has 14 amino acids. V lost 7 bases, J lost 0 bases, and 11 bases lay in between.

Regarding this clonotype: A read error may be the cause here, since a much bigger clone is one base away. V is TRBV6-5 and J is TRBJ2-3, with D unclear. The CDR3 length is 14 residues. V was shortened by 10 bases and J by 0 bases, with 14 bases between the two germline ends. Germline CDR1 is MNHEY and CDR2 is SVGAGI. The CDR3, as DNA: TGTGCCATCTCCAGGTCGACTAGCACAGATACGCAGTATTTT. Translating gives CAISRSTSTDTQYF.

Points on this clonotype: Relative to the germline gene, one junction end is altered; a read error may explain this. This chain uses TRBV11-2 with TRBJ2-7, with TRBD2 matching over 11 bases. This CDR3 has 18 amino acids. The germline V gene encodes CDR1 SGHAT and CDR2 FQNNGV. The CDR3 loop is CASNLSAGVAGGGYEQYF. CDR3 nucleotides: TGTGCCAGCAACTTATCCGCTGGAGTAGCGGGAGGGGGGTACGAGCAGTACTTC.

In the case of this clonotype: An end of the junction differs from the germline gene, which may be a read error. The rearrangement uses TRBV15 and TRBJ1-1; no firm D call. The germline CDR1 and CDR2 sequences are LNHNV and YYDKDF (reference sequence). The CDR3 is made up of 14 amino acids. The CDR3 DNA reads TGTGCCATCAGCAGAGATGTGGCAGCCCAGCAAGCTTTCTTT. The encoded protein is CAISRDVAAQQAFF.

There are a few counts of this clonotype. The junction departs from the called germline gene at one end, perhaps through a read error. The rearrangement uses TRBV2 and TRBJ2-7; D uncertain. CDR3 length: 12 amino acids. Germline-derived CDR1 and CDR2 are SNHLY and FYNNEI. This CDR3 is CASSAGESASDF. CDR3 DNA: TGTGCCAGCAGCGCCGGAGAAAGTGCTTCGGACTTC.

Worth noting for this clonotype: A junction boundary mismatches the germline segment, possibly from a read error. V and J are TRBV4-1 and TRBJ2-1; 12 nucleotides match TRBD2. CDR1 MGHRA and CDR2 YSYEKL come from the germline V gene. The CDR3 has 17 residues. The CDR3 sequence is CASSHPGLAGSYDEQFF. CDR3 bases: TGCGCCAGCAGCCACCCCGGACTAGCGGGGTCCTACGATGAGCAGTTCTTC.

A note on this clonotype: A much larger clone lies one base from this, so it may be a read error. The V gene is TRBV5-5, the J gene TRBJ2-5; the D is unclear. CDR3 length equals 13 residues. CDR1 and CDR2 (germline): SGHKS, YYEKEE (reference sequence). The CDR3 loop is CARSLWGQETQYF. CDR3 sequence (DNA): TGTGCCAGGAGCTTGTGGGGTCAAGAGACCCAGTACTTC.

This clonotype was detected ten times or more. V usage is TRBV29-1 and J usage is TRBJ1-2, with D uncertain. The CDR3 length is 13 residues. Germline V gene data show CDR1 as SQVTM and CDR2 as ANQGSEA. V dropped 4 bases and J dropped 0 bases, with 9 bases sitting between them. CDR3 coding DNA: TGCAGCGTTGTTAACTCTGCTAACTATGGCTACACCTTC. Translation: CSVVNSANYGYTF.

This clonotype was counted at least ten times. The genes are TRBV6-5 and TRBJ2-1, with a tentative D call TRBD1 (5 bases). The germline V and J ends were trimmed by 7 bases and 4 bases, with 11 bases remaining between them. Per the germline V gene, CDR1 is MNHEY and CDR2 is SVGAGI. The CDR3 has 13 amino acids. The CDR3 protein is CASTRQGYNEQFF. The DNA for the CDR3 is TGTGCCAGCACCCGGCAGGGTTACAATGAGCAGTTCTTC.

This clonotype was observed at least ten times. The chain recombines TRBV6-2 or TRBV6-3 with TRBJ2-6, with D unclear. CDR3 length equals 18 residues. Germline V gives CDR1 MNHEY, CDR2 SVGEGT. Between the trimmed V and J ends, which lost 5 bases and 0 bases, there was a span of 17 bases. In DNA form, the CDR3 reads TGTGCCAGCAGTGGGTGGGTCGACCCTGACTCTGGGGCCAACGTCCTGACTTTC. Translating gives CASSGWVDPDSGANVLTF.

The chain has TRBV5-1 and TRBJ2-7; 9 nucleotides line up with TRBD2. Germline V CDR1 and CDR2: SGHRS, YFSETQ. This CDR3 is built from 15 residues. CDR3 loop: CAGSLDPGLAGEQYF. As DNA, the CDR3 is TGCGCTGGCAGCTTGGACCCGGGACTAGCTGGAGAGCAGTACTTC.

This clonotype was seen once. Sequence at one end of the junction differs from germline and may be a read error. This sequence joins TRBV29-1 and TRBJ2-5; 13 bases line up with TRBD2. Germline V gene data show CDR1 as SQVTM and CDR2 as ANQGSEA. This CDR3 has 15 amino acids. The DNA of the CDR3 is TGCAGCGTTGTACGGGGACTAGCGGGACATGAGATCCAGTACTTC. This gives the protein CSVVRGLAGHEIQYF. Full variable domain (outside the CDR3, taken from reference TRBV29-1 and TRBJ2-5): SAVISQKPSRDICQRGTSLTIQCQVDSQVTMMFWYRQQPGQSLTLIATANQGSEATYESGFVIDKFPISRPNLTFSTLTVSNMSPEDSSIYLCSVVRGLAGHEIQYFGPGTRLLVL.

Points on this clonotype: The conserved phenylalanine or tryptophan normally closing the CDR3 is absent here, so this likely arose from a read error. The chain combines TRBV12-3 or TRBV12-4 with TRBJ2-5, with D unresolved. This CDR3 has 15 residues. The CDR3 DNA reads as TGTGCCCGCAGTCCCGGGTCTGGGTCGCGAAAGACCCAGTACCTC. Protein product: CARSPGSGSRKTQYL.

This clonotype appeared once. The junction does not match germline at one end; this may be a read error. The J gene is TRBJ1-4, the V gene TRBV2; tentatively, D is TRBD1 (6 bases). Germline lookup yields CDR1 SNHLY and CDR2 FYNNEI. The CDR3 loop spans 14 amino acids. The DNA for the CDR3 is TGTGCCAGCAGTGAGAACAGGGCTGGAGAAAGACTGTTTTTT. As protein: CASSENRAGERLFF.

Notes on this clonotype: Compared with germline, one end of the junction differs, possibly owing to a read error. The chain carries TRBV11-1 and TRBJ2-3; 10 nucleotides line up with TRBD2. The germline CDR1 and CDR2 sequences are SGHAT and FQDESV (reference sequence). The CDR3 totals 16 residues. CDR3 protein: CASSNGLAVSTHTQYF. DNA of the CDR3: TGTGCCAGCAGCAACGGACTAGCGGTTAGCACACATACACAGTATTTT.

Comments on this clonotype: One junction end disagrees with the germline gene, perhaps due to a read error. The chain joins TRBV12-3 or TRBV12-4 to TRBJ2-3; TRBD1 agrees at 9 bases. The CDR3 spans 17 residues. CDR3 bases: TGTGCCAGCTGTTTGGGACAGGGACCTTCTAGCTCAGATACGCAGTATTTT. It translates to CASCLGQGPSSSDTQYF.

Of note for this clonotype: One base away lies a much larger clone, so this may be a sequencing read error. V usage is TRBV28 and J usage is TRBJ2-3; no clear D. In germline, CDR1 is MDHEN, CDR2 SYDVKM. The CDR3 totals 13 residues. As DNA, the CDR3 is TGTGCCAGCAGTTTACGTGGCACAGATATGCAGTATTTT. Amino acid sequence: CASSLRGTDMQYF. Complete variable domain (other parts from reference TRBV28 and TRBJ2-3): DVKVTQSSRYLVKRTGEKVFLECVQDMDHENMFWYRQDPGLGLRLIYFSYDVKMKEKGDIPEGYSVSREKKERFSLILESASTNQTSMYLCASSLRGTDMQYFGPGTRLTVL.

This clonotype was detected once. Relative to the germline gene, one junction end is altered; a read error may explain this. The rearrangement links TRBV4-1 to TRBJ2-2, with D tentatively TRBD2 (5 bases). CDR1 is MGHRA, CDR2 YSYEKL, per germline. The CDR3 contains 14 residues. The CDR3 reads CVSGHALNTGELFF. The CDR3 nucleotides are TGCGTCAGCGGCCATGCTCTGAACACCGGGGAGCTGTTTTTT.

V is TRBV20-1 and J is TRBJ1-5, with D possibly TRBD1 on 6 matching bases. There are 16 residues in the CDR3. Trimming shortened V by 7 bases and J by 3 bases, and 22 bases separated the two germline ends. From germline, CDR1 is DFQATT and CDR2 SNEGSKA (reference sequence). DNA of the CDR3: TGCAGTGTGGCTGCTTGGCAAGGGGGAACCAATCAGCCCCAGCATTTT. Its protein is CSVAAWQGGTNQPQHF.

Of note for this clonotype: Its ends do not fully match the called genes, so a read error is possible. The rearrangement uses TRBV10-3 and TRBJ2-1; the D gene could be TRBD1 or TRBD2 (5 bases each). Germline V gives CDR1 ENHRY, CDR2 SYGVKD. This CDR3 spans 18 amino acids. The DNA of the CDR3 is TGTGTCATCAGTGAGTCCTTGACGCTAGGGTCGCCCGGGGCTGAGCAGTTCTTC. This translates into CVISESLTLGSPGAEQFF.

Of note for this clonotype: A read error may produce the germline difference seen at one junction end. V and J are TRBV29-1 and TRBJ2-1; D possibly corresponds to TRBD2 (6 bases). The CDR3 runs 14 residues. Germline CDR1 SQVTM, CDR2 ANQGSEA. In nucleotides, the CDR3 is TGCAGCATTGATGGGCTAGCGTACCACAATAAGCAGTTCTTC. Its translation is CSIDGLAYHNKQFF.

This clonotype turned up a few times. The CDR3 DNA is TGTGCCAGCCGGGACAGGGGAGCAGATACGCAGTATTTT. This encodes CASRDRGADTQYF. This rearrangement joins TRBV2 to TRBJ2-3; 10 bases are shared with TRBD1. The V and J ends lost 8 bases and 4 bases, in that order; junction bases with no gene match: 3. CDR3 length: 13 amino acids. The germline gives CDR1 SNHLY, CDR2 FYNNEI.

This clonotype has ten or more counts. This rearrangement joins TRBV7-9 to TRBJ1-6; 7 nucleotides align to TRBD1. In germline, CDR1 is SEHNR, CDR2 FQNEAQ (reference sequence). The length of the CDR3 is 14 residues. The J segment lost 8 bases and the V segment lost 5 bases, leaving 6 bases of the junction unmatched. The CDR3 DNA sequence: TGTGCCAGCAGCACCCGACAGGGACATTCACCCCTCCACTTT. As protein: CASSTRQGHSPLHF.

A word on this clonotype: Mismatch with germline at one junction end may stem from a read error. The chain employs TRBV10-3 and TRBJ2-5; TRBD1 or TRBD2 may be the D gene (5 bases each). Germline CDR1 and CDR2: ENHRY and SYGVKD. This CDR3 has 14 amino acids. CDR3 sequence: CAISESRNQGTQYF. Written as DNA, the CDR3 is TGTGCCATCAGTGAGTCTAGGAACCAAGGGACCCAATACTTC.

The rearrangement joins TRBV4-1 to TRBJ2-7; perhaps TRBD2 as D (6 bases). This CDR3 region has 19 residues. The germline V and J ends were trimmed by 3 bases and 3 bases, with 27 bases remaining between them. Looked up from germline, CDR1 is MGHRA and CDR2 is YSYEKL. CDR3 coding DNA: TGCGCCAGCAGCCATAGATTGGTAGCCGGAGGGCAGTCGGGCTACGAGCAGTACTTC. It is translated as CASSHRLVAGGQSGYEQYF.

This clonotype was observed once. At one end, the junction sequence differs from germline, possibly due to a read error. The J gene is TRBJ2-5, the V gene TRBV11-2, with 7 bases fitting TRBD1. This CDR3 contains 15 residues. CDR1 and CDR2 (germline): SGHAT, FQNNGV. This CDR3 is CANSLWLDRTMTQYF. The CDR3 DNA follows: TGTGCCAACAGCTTATGGCTGGACAGGACGATGACCCAGTACTTC.

This clonotype appeared once. The junction shows a germline mismatch at one end, possibly a read error. V is TRBV29-1 and J is TRBJ2-1, with D maybe TRBD1 (6 bases). Germline CDR1 SQVTM, CDR2 ANQGSEA. The CDR3 consists of 14 residues. The CDR3 is CSGLPREGVYEQFF. In nucleotides, the CDR3 is TGCAGCGGATTGCCGAGAGAGGGGGTGTATGAACAGTTCTTC.